This paragraph reports one T cell receptor beta chain. This clone was observed once. No cognate antigen has been identified for it. Within one base of it there is no much larger clone, and no base qualities were kept. The immunoSEQ Assay, a bias-controlled multiplex PCR, was used to amplify TCRbeta CDR3 regions from genomic DNA. The original pipeline was this. Within the assay, amplification of reference gene primers was used to estimate how many nucleated cells each sample contained. To quantify the absolute abundance of each unique TCRbeta CDR3 rearrangement, sequence reads were collapsed and filtered. For each sample, productive Simpson clonality was calculated as the square root of Simpson's diversity index over productive rearrangements. TCRdb obtained this table from immuneACCESS and retained in-frame rearrangements with V and J assigned. These tables miss some clones; where compared with another copy, unresolved V genes account for less than half of the shortfall, and the remainder is unexplained. Clonal size and the V and J genes are those of that table, whereas D and trimming came from the DNA. The table for this sample lists some 42,000 clones; over 75% of them were counted only once. About 12% of the sample is in the top ten clones.

The collaborating institutions used their own protocols to collect whole blood in K2EDTA tubes. Collaborator samples were shipped for TCRbeta analysis as frozen whole blood, isolated PBMCs, or DNA extracted from either sample type. The data were taken from a study of blood T cell repertoires in COVID-19 (dated by TCRdb to 2020 to 2021). Study-wide context: Samples from collaborators originated in the United States, Italy and Spain and spanned both the acute and convalescent phases of COVID-19. The material from the prospective study consisted of cDNA or gDNA derived from T cells, B-cell-depleted T cells, or PBMCs. Subjects who had been exposed to COVID-19, were actively infected with it, or had recovered from it provided the deeply sampled blood TCRbeta repertoires that made up the dataset. The repertoires were made available in a free public database intended to serve as a resource for research on the immune response to SARS-CoV-2. The samples were drawn from two sources: the first 160 participants of the ongoing ImmuneRACE study, and 1,000 to 1,500 subjects contributed by 6 global collaborators. Nearly every sample came with metadata listing a de-identified subject ID, COVID-19 status, age in years and sex. HLA class I and class II types, where available, came from metadata supplied by the sample provider rather than from assay-based typing.

Overall study outcomes, separate from this receptor: Clinical and demographic metadata were provided uncurated, with the amount varying by source and participant.

Sequences MDHEN (CDR1) and SYDVKM (CDR2) are obtained from the germline V gene. Counted from cysteine to phenylalanine, this CDR3 has 14 amino acids. The CDR3 DNA has 42 bases and is translated from base 1. V ends up 6 bases short and J 5 bases short, with an unmatched junction base count of 6. The sequencing sample was made of peripheral blood. This chain is built from TRBV28 and TRBJ1-5, and TRBD1 matches 8 of the central bases. The clonotype originates from a human donor in a cohort sampled during active COVID-19. The CDR3 region reads CASSLTGDYQPQHF. Read as DNA, the sequence is TGTGCCAGCAGCTTGACAGGGGATTATCAGCCCCAGCATTTT.